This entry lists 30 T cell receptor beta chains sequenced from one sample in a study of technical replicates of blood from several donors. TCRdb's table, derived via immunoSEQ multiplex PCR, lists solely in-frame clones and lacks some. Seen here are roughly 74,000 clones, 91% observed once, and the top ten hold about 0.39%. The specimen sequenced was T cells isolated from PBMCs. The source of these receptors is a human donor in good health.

The CDR3 loop reads CASSDGQGGNTEAFF. The CDR3 region has the DNA TGTGCCAGCAGTGATGGGCAGGGGGGGAACACTGAAGCTTTCTTT. The V gene is TRBV2, the J gene TRBJ1-1; 7 bases align to TRBD1. The trim removed 3 bases at V and 1 base at J, leaving 5 bases unmatched. Germline CDR1 is SNHLY and CDR2 is FYNNEI. CDR3 size: 15 residues.

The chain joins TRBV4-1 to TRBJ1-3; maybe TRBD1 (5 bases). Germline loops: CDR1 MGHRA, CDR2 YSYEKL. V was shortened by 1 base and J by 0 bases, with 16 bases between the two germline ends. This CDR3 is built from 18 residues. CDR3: CASSQGRSRALSGNTIYF. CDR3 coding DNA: TGCGCCAGCAGCCAAGGGCGATCCAGGGCCCTCTCTGGAAACACCATATATTTT.

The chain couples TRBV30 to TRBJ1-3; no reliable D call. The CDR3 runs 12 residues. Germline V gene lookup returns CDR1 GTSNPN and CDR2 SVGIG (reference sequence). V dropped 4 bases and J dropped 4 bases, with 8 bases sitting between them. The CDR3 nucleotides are TGTGCCTGGACAGTCGTCGGAAACACCATATATTTT. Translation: CAWTVVGNTIYF.

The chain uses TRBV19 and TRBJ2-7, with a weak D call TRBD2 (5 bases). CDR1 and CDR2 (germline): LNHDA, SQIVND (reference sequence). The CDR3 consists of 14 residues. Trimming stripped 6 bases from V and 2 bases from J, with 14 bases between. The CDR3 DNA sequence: TGTGCCAGTAGCGAGGGCCCATTAACCTACGAGCAGTACTTC. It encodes CASSEGPLTYEQYF.

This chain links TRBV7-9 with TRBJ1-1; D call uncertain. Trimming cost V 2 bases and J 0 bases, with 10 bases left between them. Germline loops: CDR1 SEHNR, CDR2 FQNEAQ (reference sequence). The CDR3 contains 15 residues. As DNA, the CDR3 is TGTGCCAGCAGCTTAAGGTCTGACATGAACACTGAAGCTTTCTTT. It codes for CASSLRSDMNTEAFF.

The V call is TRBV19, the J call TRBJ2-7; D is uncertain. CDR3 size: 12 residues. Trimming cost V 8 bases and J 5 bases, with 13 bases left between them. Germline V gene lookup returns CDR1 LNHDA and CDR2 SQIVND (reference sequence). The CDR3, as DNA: TGTGCCAGTCAGGCGCCGCGAAACGAGCAGTACTTC. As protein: CASQAPRNEQYF.

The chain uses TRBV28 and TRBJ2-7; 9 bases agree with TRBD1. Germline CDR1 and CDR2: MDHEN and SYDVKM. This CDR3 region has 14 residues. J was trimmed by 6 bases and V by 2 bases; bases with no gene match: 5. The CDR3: CASSLPGQGFEQYF. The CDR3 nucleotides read TGTGCCAGCAGTTTACCGGGACAGGGATTCGAGCAGTACTTC.

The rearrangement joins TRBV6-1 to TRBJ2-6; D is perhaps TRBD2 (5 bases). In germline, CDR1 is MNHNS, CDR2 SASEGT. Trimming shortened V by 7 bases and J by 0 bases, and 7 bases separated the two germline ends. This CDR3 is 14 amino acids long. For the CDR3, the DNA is TGTGCCAGCATAGGGAGCTCTGGGGCCAACGTCCTGACTTTC. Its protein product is CASIGSSGANVLTF.

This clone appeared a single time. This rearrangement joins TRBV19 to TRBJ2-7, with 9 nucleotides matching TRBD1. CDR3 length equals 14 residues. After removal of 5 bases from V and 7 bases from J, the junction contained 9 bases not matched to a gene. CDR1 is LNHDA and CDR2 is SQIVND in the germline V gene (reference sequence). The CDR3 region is CASSAGQGPWEQYF. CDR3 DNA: TGTGCCAGTAGTGCGGGACAGGGACCTTGGGAGCAGTACTTC.

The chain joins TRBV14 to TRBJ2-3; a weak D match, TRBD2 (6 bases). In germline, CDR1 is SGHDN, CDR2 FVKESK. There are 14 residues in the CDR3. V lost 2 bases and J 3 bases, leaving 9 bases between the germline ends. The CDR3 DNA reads TGTGCCAGCAGCCAATTTCGGGGGACAGATACGCAGTATTTT. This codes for CASSQFRGTDTQYF.

The CDR3 DNA sequence: TGTGCCAGCAGCTTGGCAGGGTTTGTATACGAGCAGTACTTC. It is translated as CASSLAGFVYEQYF. The V call is TRBV5-4, the J call TRBJ2-7; a weak D match, TRBD1 (5 bases). This CDR3 has 14 amino acids. The V end lost 0 bases, the J end lost 4 bases, and 11 bases lay between the germline ends. CDR1 and CDR2 from the germline V gene are SGHNT and YYREEE (reference sequence).

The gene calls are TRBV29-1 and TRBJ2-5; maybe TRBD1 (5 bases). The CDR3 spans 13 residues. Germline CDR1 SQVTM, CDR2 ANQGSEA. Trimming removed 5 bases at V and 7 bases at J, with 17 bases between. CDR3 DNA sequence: TGCAGCGTTTCGGGCAGCTTAAGGGGGACCCAGTACTTC. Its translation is CSVSGSLRGTQYF.

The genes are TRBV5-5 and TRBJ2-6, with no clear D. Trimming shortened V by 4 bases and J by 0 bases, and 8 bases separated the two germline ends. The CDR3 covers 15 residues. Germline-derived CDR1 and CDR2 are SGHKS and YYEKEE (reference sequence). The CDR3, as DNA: TGTGCCAGCAGCCTTATCCGCTCTGGGGCCAACGTCCTGACTTTC. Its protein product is CASSLIRSGANVLTF.

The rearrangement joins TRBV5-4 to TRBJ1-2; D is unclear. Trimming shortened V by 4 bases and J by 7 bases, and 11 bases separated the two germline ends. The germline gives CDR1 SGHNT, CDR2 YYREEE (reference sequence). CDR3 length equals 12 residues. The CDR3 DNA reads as TGTGCCAGCAGCCACTCCCTAGCTGGCTACACCTTC. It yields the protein CASSHSLAGYTF.

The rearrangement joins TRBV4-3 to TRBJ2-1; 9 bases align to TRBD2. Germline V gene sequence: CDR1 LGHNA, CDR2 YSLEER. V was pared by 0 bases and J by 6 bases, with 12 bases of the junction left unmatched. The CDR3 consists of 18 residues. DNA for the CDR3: TGCGCCAGCAGCCAAGATCTGCGGGCGGGAGGGGGGAGCAATGAGCAGTTCTTC. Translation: CASSQDLRAGGGSNEQFF.

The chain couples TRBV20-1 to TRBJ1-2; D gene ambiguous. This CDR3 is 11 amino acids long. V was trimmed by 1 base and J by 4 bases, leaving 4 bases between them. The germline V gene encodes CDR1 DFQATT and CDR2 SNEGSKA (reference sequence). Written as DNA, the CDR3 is TGCAGTGCTAGAGTCGGCTATGGCTACACCTTC. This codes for CSARVGYGYTF.

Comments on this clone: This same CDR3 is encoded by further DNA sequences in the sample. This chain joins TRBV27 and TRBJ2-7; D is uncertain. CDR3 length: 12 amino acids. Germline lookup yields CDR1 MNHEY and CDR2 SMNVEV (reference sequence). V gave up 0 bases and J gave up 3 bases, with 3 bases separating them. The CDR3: CASSLSGYEQYF. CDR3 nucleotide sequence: TGTGCCAGCAGTTTATCCGGCTACGAGCAGTACTTC.

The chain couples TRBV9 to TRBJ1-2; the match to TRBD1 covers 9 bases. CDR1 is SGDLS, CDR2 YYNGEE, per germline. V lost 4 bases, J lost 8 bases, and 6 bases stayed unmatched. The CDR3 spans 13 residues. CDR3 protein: CASSPGTGFGYTF. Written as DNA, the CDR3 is TGTGCCAGCAGCCCCGGGACAGGGTTCGGCTACACCTTC.

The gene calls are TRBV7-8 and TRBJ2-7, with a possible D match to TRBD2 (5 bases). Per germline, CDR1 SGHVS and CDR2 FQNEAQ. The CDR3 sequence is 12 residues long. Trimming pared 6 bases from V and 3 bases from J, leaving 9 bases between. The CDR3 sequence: CASRDGIYEQYF. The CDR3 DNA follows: TGTGCCAGCAGGGACGGGATCTACGAGCAGTACTTC.

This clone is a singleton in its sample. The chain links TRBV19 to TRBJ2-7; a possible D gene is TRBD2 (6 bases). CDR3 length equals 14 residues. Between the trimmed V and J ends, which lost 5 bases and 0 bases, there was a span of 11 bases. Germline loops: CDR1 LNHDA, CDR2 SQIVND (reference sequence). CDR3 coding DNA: TGTGCCAGTAGTGGGAGGACTCTCTCCTACGAGCAGTACTTC. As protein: CASSGRTLSYEQYF.

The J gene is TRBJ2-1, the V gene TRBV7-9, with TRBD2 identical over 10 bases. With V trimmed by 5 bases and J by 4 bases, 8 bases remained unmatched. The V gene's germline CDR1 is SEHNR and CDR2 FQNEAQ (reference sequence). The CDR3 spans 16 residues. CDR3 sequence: CASSGTAGGPYNEQFF. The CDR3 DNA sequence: TGTGCCAGCAGCGGGACAGCGGGAGGGCCGTACAATGAGCAGTTCTTC.

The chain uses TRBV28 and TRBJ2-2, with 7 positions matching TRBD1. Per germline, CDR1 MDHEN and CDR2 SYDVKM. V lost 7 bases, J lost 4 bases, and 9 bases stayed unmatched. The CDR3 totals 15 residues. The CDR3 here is CASIRQGGVTGELFF. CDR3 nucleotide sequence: TGTGCCAGCATTAGACAGGGTGGGGTCACCGGGGAGCTGTTTTTT.

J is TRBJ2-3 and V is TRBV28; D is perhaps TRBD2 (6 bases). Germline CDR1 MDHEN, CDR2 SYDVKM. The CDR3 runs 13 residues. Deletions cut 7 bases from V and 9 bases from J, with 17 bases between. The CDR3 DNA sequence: TGTGCCAGCACCGCCAAACTAGCACACACGCAGTATTTT. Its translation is CASTAKLAHTQYF.

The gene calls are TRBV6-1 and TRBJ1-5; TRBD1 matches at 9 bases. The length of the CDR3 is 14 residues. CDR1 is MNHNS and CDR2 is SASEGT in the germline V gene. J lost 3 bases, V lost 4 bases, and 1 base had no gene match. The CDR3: CASSGTGDNQPQHF. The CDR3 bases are TGTGCCAGCAGTGGGACAGGGGACAATCAGCCCCAGCATTTT.

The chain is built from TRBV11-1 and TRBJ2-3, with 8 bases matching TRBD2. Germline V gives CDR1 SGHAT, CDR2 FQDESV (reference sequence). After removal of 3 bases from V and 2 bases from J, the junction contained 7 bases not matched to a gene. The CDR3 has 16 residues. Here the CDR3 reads CASSLSGSGDTDTQYF. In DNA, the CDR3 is TGTGCCAGCAGCTTGTCTGGTAGCGGGGACACAGATACGCAGTATTTT.

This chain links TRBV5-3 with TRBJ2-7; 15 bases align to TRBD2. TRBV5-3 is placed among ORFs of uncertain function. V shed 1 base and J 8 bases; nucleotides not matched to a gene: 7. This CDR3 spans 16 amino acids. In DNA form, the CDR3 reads TGTGCCAGAAGCTTGCCCTGGACTAGCGGGAGGGGAAAGCAGTACTTC. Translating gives CARSLPWTSGRGKQYF.

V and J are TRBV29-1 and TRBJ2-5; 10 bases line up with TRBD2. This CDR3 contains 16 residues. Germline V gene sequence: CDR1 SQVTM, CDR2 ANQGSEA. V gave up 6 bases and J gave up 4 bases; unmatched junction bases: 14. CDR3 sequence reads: CSVLMASGSGGETQYF. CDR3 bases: TGCAGCGTCCTTATGGCTAGCGGGAGCGGTGGAGAGACCCAGTACTTC.

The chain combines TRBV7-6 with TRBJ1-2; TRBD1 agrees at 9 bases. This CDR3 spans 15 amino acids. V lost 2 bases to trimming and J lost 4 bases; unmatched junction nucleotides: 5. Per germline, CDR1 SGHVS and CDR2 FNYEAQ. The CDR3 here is CASSLNTGGPYGYTF. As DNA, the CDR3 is TGTGCCAGCAGCTTAAATACAGGGGGCCCCTATGGCTACACCTTC.

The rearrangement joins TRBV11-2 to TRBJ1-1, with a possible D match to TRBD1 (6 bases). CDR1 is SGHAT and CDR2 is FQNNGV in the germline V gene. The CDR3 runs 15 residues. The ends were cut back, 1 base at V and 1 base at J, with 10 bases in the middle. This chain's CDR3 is CASSLAGGPNTEAFF. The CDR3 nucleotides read TGTGCCAGCAGCTTAGCGGGGGGCCCGAACACTGAAGCTTTCTTT.

CDR3 sequence: CASSYSGGTTYEQYF. The CDR3, as DNA: TGTGCCAGCAGTTACTCGGGGGGGACCACCTACGAGCAGTACTTC. This sequence joins TRBV6-5 and TRBJ2-7; TRBD2 aligns across 7 bases. The germline V gene encodes CDR1 MNHEY and CDR2 SVGAGI. Trimming removed 0 bases from V and 2 bases from J; junction bases left unmatched: 4. This CDR3 has 15 residues.